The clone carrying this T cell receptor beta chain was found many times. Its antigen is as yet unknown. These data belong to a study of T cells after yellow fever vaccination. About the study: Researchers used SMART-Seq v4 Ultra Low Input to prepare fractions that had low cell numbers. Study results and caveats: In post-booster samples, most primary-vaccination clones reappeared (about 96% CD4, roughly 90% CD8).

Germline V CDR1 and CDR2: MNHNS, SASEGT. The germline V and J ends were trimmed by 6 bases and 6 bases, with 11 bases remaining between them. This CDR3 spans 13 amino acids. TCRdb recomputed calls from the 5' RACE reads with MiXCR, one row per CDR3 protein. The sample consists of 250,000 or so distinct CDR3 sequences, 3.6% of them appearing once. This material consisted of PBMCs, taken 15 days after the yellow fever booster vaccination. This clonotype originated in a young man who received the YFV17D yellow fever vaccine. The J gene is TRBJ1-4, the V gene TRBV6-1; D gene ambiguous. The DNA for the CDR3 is TGTGCCAGCAGAAGAGGTATTGATGAAAAACTGTTTTTT. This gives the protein CASRRGIDEKLFF.